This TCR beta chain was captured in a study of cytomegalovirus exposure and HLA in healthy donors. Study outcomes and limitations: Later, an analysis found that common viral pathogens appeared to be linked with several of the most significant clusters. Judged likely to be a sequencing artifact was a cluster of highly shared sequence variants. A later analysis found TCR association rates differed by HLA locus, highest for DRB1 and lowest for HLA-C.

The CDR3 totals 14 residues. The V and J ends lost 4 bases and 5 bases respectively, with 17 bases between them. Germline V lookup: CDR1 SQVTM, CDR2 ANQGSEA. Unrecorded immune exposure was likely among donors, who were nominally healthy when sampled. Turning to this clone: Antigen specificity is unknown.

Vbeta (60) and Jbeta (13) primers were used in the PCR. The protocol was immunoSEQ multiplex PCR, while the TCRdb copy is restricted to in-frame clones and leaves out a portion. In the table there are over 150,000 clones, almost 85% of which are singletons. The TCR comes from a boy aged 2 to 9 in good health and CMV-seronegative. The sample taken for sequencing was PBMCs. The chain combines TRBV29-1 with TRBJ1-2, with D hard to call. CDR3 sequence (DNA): TGCAGCGTTGCCTCGGAGGAGGGAGTGTATGGCTACACCTTC. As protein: CSVASEEGVYGYTF. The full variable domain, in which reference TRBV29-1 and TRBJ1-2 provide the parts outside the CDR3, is SAVISQKPSRDICQRGTSLTIQCQVDSQVTMMFWYRQQPGQSLTLIATANQGSEATYESGFVIDKFPISRPNLTFSTLTVSNMSPEDSSIYLCSVASEEGVYGYTFGSGTRLTVV.